The 7 T cell receptor beta chains below come from one sample, sequenced in a study of cytomegalovirus exposure and HLA in healthy donors. This table comes from immunoSEQ multiplex PCR, and its TCRdb copy is limited to in-frame clones, with some not included. The sample consists of under 200,000 clones, less than 90% of them appearing once. The sequenced sample was PBMCs. The source of these receptors is a woman under 30 in good health and CMV-seronegative.

V and J are TRBV27 and TRBJ1-2, with TRBD1 matching 9 bases. The CDR3 consists of 16 residues. Germline CDR1 is MNHEY and CDR2 is SMNVEV (reference sequence). After removal of 4 bases from V and 3 bases from J, the junction contained 9 bases not matched to a gene. CDR3 DNA: TGTGCCAGCAGTTCTACTAGCGGACAGGGGTACTATGGCTACACCTTC. Protein: CASSSTSGQGYYGYTF.

The J gene is TRBJ2-1, the V gene TRBV11-2, with TRBD2 identical over 9 bases. Germline CDR1 SGHAT, CDR2 FQNNGV. CDR3 length: 13 amino acids. CDR3 DNA: TGTGCGGTTAGCGGGGGCTCCTACAATGAGCAGTTCTTC. Protein: CAVSGGSYNEQFF.

V usage is TRBV18 and J usage is TRBJ2-2, with D hard to call. The CDR3 has 16 residues. Germline V gene sequence: CDR1 KGHSH, CDR2 LQKENI. The V and J ends lost 3 bases and 3 bases respectively, with 14 bases between them. The CDR3 DNA sequence: TGTGCCAGCTCACCCCTAATGCGCGAGGACACCGGGGAGCTGTTTTTT. Amino acids: CASSPLMREDTGELFF.

Only one count was recorded for this clone. The chain links TRBV20-1 to TRBJ2-5; D not resolved. The CDR3 spans 11 residues. Germline V gene data show CDR1 as DFQATT and CDR2 as SNEGSKA (reference sequence). The CDR3 sequence is CSADFQETQYF. The CDR3, as DNA: TGCAGCGCAGACTTCCAAGAGACCCAGTACTTC.

V is TRBV10-3 and J is TRBJ2-7; 8 positions agree with TRBD1. This CDR3 region has 15 residues. V dropped 2 bases and J dropped 4; count of bases not matched to a gene: 7. Germline V gene sequence: CDR1 ENHRY, CDR2 SYGVKD. The CDR3: CAISEGTGGIYEQYF. The CDR3 DNA sequence: TGTGCCATCAGTGAGGGTACAGGGGGAATTTACGAGCAGTACTTC.

The chain uses TRBV7-9 and TRBJ2-7, with D tentatively TRBD1 (6 bases). Germline CDR1 SEHNR, CDR2 FQNEAQ (reference sequence). CDR3 length: 14 amino acids. Deletions cut 3 bases from V and 4 bases from J, with 13 bases between. DNA for the CDR3: TGTGCCAGCAGCTTGATGGGGGCGGAGTACGAGCAGTACTTC. Amino acid sequence: CASSLMGAEYEQYF.

The V call is TRBV19, the J call TRBJ1-2; 7 nucleotides line up with TRBD1. Germline lookup yields CDR1 LNHDA and CDR2 SQIVND (reference sequence). V shed 9 bases and J 4 bases; nucleotides not matched to a gene: 11. CDR3 length: 14 amino acids. The CDR3 region is CASTWDSGGYGYTF. CDR3 nucleotides: TGTGCCAGCACCTGGGACAGCGGGGGCTATGGCTACACCTTC.